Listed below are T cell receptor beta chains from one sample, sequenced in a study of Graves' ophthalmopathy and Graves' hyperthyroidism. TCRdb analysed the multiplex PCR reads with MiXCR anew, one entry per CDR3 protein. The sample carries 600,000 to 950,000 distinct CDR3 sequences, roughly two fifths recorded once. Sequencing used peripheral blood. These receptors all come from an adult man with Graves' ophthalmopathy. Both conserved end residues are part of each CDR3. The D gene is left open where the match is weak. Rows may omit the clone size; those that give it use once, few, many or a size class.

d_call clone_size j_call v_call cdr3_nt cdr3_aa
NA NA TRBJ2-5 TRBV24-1 TGTGCCACCAGTGATTTGCGGCAGGAGATCCAGTACTTC CATSDLRQEIQYF
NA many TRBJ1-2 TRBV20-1 TGCAGTGCTAGCGGTCCCGGGTCCGGCTACACCTTC CSASGPGSGYTF
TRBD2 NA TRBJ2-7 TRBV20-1 TGCAGTGCTAGAGATTCGCGGGCTAGCGGAGCCTACGAGCAGTACTTC CSARDSRASGAYEQYF
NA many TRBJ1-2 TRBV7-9 TGTGCCAGCAGCCCTAATACGGCGCTCTATGGCTACACCTTC CASSPNTALYGYTF
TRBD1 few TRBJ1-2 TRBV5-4 TGTGCCAGCAGCCCCTGGTCAGGGGGGAACTATGGCTACACCTTC CASSPWSGGNYGYTF
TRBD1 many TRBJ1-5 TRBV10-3 TGTGCCACCCAAACAGGGGTTAACAATCAGCCCCAGCATTTT CATQTGVNNQPQHF
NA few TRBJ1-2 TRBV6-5 TGTGCCAGCAGTTACTCGCGGTTCTCGGGGGATGGCTACACCTTC CASSYSRFSGDGYTF
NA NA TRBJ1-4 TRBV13 TGTGCCAGCAGCCCGTACAACGCCCGAGGGGAAAAACTGTTTTTT CASSPYNARGEKLFF
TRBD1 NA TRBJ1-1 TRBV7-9 TGTGCCAGCAGTACCGGGACAGGGGGCTCGAGAAGGACTGAAGCTTTCTTT CASSTGTGGSRRTEAFF
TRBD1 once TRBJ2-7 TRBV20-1 TGCAGTGCCCCGGGACAGGGCGCAGTCTCCTACGAGCAGTACTTC CSAPGQGAVSYEQYF
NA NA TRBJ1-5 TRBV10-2 TGTGCCAGCAGTGCTAGCCACGACGGGAGCAATCAGCCCCAGCATTTT CASSASHDGSNQPQHF